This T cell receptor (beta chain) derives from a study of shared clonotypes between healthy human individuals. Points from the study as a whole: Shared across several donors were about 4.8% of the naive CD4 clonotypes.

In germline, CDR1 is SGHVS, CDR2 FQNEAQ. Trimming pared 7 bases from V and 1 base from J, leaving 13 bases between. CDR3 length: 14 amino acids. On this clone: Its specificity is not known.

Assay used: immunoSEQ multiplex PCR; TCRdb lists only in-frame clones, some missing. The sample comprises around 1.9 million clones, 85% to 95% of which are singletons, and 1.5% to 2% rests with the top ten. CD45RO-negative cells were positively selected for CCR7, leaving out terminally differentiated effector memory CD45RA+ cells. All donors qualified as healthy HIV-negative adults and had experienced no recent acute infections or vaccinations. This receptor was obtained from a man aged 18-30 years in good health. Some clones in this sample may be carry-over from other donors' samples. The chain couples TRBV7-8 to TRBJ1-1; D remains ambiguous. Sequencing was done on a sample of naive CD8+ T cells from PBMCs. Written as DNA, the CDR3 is TGTGCCAGCACCGGGGTCATGGAGAACACTGAAGCTTTCTTT. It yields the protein CASTGVMENTEAFF.